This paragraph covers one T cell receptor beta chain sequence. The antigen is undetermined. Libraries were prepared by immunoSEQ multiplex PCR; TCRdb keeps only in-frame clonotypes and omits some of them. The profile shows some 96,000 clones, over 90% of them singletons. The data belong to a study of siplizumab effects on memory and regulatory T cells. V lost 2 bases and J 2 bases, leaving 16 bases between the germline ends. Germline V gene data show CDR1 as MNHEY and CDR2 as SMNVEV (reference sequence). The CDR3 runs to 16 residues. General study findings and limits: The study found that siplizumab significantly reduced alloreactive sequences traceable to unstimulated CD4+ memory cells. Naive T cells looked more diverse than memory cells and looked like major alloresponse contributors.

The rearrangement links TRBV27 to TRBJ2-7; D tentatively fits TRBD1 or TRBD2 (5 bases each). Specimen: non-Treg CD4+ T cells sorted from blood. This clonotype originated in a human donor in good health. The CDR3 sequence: CASSLATGRSAYEQYF. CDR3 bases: TGTGCCAGCAGTTTAGCTACGGGACGGTCCGCCTACGAGCAGTACTTC.